This T cell receptor (beta chain) stems from a study of graft-versus-host responses after intestinal transplantation. Study information: Every one of the recipients received anti-thymocyte globulin induction and afterwards took tacrolimus and steroids for about 3 years. General study points: High graft-versus-host to host-versus-graft clonal ratios were seen in allografts of patients with graft-donor T cell macrochimerism.

Data came from immunoSEQ multiplex PCR; TCRdb stores just in-frame clones and leaves some out. In the table there are some 120,000 clones, around nine tenths of which are singletons. This clone was observed a handful of times. Its matching antigen is unknown. Germline lookup yields CDR1 SGHKS and CDR2 YYEKEE (reference sequence). CDR3 size: 15 residues. V dropped 1 base and J dropped 2 bases, with 12 bases sitting between them. The gene calls are TRBV5-5 and TRBJ1-1; no definite D call. Material: unstimulated CD4+ T cells sorted from spleen or lymph node cells, obtained before transplant. The TCR was taken from a human donor who was the organ donor for an intestinal transplant. The CDR3 here is CASSLTEALNTEAFF. The CDR3 nucleotides are TGTGCCAGCAGCTTGACAGAAGCTCTCAACACTGAAGCTTTCTTT.